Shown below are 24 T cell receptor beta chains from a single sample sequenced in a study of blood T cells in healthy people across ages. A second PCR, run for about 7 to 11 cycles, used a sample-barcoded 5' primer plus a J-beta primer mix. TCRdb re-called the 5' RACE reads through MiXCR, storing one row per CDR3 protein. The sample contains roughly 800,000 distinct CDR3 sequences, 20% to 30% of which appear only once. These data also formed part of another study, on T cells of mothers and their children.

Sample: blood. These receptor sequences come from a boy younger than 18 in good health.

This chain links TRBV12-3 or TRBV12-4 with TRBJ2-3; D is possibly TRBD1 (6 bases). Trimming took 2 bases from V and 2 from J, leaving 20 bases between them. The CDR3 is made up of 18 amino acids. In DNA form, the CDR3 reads TGTGCCAGCAGTTTAAGGCTAGCAGGGGTTTTCGACACAGATACGCAGTATTTT. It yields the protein CASSLRLAGVFDTDTQYF.

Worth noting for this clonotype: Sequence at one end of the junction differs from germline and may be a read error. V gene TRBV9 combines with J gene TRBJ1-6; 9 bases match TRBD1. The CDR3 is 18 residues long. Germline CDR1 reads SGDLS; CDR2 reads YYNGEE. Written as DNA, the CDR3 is TGTGCCAGCAGCCCCTTGGGGACAGGGAGCTCCTATAATTCACCCCCCCACTTT. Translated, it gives CASSPLGTGSSYNSPPHF.

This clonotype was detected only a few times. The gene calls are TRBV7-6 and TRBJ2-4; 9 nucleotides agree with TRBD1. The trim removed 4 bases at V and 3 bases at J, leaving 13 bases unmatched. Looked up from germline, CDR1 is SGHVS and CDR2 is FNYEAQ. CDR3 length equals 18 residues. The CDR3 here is CASSSGPTGTGNKNIQYF. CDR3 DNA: TGTGCCAGCAGCTCGGGGCCCACCGGGACAGGGAACAAAAACATTCAGTACTTC.

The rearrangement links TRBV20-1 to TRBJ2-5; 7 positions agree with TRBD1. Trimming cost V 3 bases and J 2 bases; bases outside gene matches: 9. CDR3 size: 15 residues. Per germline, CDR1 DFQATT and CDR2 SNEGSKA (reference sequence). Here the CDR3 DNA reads TGCAGTGCTAGGCTTTGGACAGGACCACAAGAGACCCAGTACTTC. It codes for CSARLWTGPQETQYF.

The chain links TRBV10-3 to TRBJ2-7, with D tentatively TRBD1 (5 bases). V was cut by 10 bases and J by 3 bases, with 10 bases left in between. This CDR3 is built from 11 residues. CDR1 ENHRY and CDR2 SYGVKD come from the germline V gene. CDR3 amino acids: CAKIQDYEQYF. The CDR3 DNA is TGTGCCAAAATACAGGACTACGAGCAGTACTTC.

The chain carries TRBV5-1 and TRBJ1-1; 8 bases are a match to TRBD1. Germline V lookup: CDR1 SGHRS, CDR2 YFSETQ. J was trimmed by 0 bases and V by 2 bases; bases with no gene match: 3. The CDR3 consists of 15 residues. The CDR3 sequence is CASSFGQGMNTEAFF. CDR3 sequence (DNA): TGCGCCAGCAGCTTCGGACAGGGCATGAACACTGAAGCTTTCTTT.

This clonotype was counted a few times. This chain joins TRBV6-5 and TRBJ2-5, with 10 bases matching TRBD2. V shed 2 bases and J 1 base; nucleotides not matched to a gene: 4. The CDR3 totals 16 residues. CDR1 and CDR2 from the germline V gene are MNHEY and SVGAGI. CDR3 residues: CASSYPTSGFQETQYF. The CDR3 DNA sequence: TGTGCCAGCAGTTACCCGACTAGCGGGTTCCAAGAGACCCAGTACTTC.

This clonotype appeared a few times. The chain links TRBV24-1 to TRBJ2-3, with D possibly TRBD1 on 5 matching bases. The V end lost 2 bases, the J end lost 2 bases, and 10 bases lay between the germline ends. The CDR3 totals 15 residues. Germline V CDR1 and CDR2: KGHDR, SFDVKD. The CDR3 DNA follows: TGTGCCACCAGTGATTATTCGACAGTCACAGATACGCAGTATTTT. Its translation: CATSDYSTVTDTQYF.

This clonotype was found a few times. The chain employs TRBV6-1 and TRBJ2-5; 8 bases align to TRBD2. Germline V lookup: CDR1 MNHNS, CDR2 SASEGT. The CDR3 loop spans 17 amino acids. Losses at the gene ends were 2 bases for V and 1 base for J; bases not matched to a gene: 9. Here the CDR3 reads CASSEQPKRGTQETQYF. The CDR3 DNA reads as TGTGCCAGCAGTGAACAGCCGAAGCGGGGGACCCAAGAGACCCAGTACTTC.

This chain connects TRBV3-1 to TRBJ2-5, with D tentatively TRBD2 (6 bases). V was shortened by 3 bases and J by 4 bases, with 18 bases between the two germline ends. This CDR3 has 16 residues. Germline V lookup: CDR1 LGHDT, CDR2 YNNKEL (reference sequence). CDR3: CASSQSRLEGGETQYF. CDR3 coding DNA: TGTGCCAGCAGCCAGAGTCGATTGGAGGGAGGAGAGACCCAGTACTTC.

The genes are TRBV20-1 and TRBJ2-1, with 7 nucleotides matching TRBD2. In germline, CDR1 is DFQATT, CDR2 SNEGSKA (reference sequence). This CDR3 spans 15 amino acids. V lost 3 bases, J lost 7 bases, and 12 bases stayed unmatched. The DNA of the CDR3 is TGCAGTGCTAGGGTATGGGGGAGGGTTCGGAATGAGCAGTTCTTC. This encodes CSARVWGRVRNEQFF.

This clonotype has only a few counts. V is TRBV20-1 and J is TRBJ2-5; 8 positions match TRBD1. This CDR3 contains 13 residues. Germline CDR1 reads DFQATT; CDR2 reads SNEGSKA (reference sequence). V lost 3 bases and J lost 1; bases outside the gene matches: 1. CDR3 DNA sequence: TGCAGTGCTAGTACAGGGGGCCAAGAGACCCAGTACTTC. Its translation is CSASTGGQETQYF.

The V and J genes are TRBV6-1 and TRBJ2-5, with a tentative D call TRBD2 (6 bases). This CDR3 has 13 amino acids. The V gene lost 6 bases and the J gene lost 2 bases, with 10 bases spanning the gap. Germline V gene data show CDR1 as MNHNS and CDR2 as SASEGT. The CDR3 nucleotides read TGTGCCAGCAGAGAGGAGGGACAAGAGACCCAGTACTTC. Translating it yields CASREEGQETQYF.

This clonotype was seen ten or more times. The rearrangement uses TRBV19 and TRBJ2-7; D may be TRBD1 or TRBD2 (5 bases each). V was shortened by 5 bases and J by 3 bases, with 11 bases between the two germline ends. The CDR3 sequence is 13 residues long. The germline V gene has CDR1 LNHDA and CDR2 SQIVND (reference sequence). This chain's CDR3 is CASSLGAFYEQYF. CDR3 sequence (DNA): TGTGCCAGTAGTCTCGGGGCTTTCTACGAGCAGTACTTC.

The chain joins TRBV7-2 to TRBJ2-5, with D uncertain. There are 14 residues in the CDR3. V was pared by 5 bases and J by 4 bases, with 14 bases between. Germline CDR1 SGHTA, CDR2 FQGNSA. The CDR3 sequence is CASSPVRSLETQYF. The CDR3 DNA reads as TGTGCCAGCAGCCCGGTGCGGTCCTTAGAGACCCAGTACTTC.

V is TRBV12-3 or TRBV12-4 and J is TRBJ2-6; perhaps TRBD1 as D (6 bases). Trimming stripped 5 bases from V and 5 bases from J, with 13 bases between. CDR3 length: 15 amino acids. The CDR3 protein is CASSPTGSRANVLTF. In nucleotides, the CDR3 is TGTGCCAGCAGTCCCACAGGGTCAAGGGCCAACGTCCTGACTTTC.

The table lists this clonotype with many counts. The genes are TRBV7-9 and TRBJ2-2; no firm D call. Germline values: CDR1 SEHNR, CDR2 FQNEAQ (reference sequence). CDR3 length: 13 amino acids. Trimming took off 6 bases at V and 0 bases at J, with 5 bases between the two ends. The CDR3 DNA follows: TGTGCCAGCAGTTTATCGAACACCGGGGAGCTGTTTTTT. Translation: CASSLSNTGELFF.

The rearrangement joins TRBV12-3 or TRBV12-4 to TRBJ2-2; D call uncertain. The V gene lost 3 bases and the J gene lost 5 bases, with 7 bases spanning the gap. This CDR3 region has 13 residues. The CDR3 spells CASSFSATGELFF. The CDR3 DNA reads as TGTGCCAGCAGTTTTTCGGCTACCGGGGAGCTGTTTTTT.

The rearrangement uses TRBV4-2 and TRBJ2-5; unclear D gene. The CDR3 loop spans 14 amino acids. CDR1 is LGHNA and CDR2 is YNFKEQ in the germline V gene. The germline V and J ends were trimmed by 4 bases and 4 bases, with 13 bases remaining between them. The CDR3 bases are TGTGCCAGCAGCCGGGGATTTGTCTCAGAGACCCAGTACTTC. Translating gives CASSRGFVSETQYF.

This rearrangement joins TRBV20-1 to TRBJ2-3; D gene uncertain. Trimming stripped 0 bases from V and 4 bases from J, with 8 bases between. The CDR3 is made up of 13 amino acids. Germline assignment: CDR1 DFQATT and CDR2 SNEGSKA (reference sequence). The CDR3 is CSARDLAPDTQYF. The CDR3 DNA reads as TGCAGTGCTAGAGATCTTGCCCCAGATACGCAGTATTTT.

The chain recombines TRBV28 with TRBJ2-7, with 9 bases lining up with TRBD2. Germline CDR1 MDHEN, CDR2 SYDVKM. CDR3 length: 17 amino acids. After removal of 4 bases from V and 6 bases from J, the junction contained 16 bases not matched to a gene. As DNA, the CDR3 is TGTGCCAGCAGTTACCTCCCCGCTAGCGGGATGCTCGCCGAGCAGTACTTC. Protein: CASSYLPASGMLAEQYF.

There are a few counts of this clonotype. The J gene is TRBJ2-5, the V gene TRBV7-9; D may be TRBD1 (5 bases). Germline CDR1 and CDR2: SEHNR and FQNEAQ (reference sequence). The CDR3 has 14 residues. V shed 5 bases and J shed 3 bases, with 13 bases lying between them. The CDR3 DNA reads TGTGCCAGCAGCCACCGACAGCCAAAAGAGACCCAGTACTTC. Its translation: CASSHRQPKETQYF.

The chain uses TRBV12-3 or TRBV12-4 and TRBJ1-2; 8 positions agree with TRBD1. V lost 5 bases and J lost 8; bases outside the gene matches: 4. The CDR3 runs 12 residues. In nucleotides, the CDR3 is TGTGCCAGCAGTCCAGGGGGCGCGGGCTACACCTTC. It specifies CASSPGGAGYTF.

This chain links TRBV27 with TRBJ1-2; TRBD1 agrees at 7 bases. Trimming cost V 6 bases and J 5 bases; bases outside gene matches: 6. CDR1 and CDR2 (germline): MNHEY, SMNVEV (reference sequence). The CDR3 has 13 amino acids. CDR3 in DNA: TGTGCCAGCAGACAGGGACAGAATTATGGCTACACCTTC. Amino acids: CASRQGQNYGYTF.